These 10 T cell receptor beta chains were all obtained from the same sample, sequenced in a study of T cell repertoires in cytomegalovirus infection. From the reads, TCRdb called clonotypes with MiXCR, one entry per CDR3 protein. Found here are 200,000 or so distinct CDR3 sequences, 28% of them singletons; the top ten hold roughly 32%. The sequenced material came from PBMCs. The origin of the receptors is a human donor in good health (CMV status not recorded). Some clones in this sample may be carry-over from other donors' samples.

This clonotype has just a few counts. V is TRBV7-9 and J is TRBJ2-2, with TRBD1 matching 8 bases. CDR3 length: 15 amino acids. Looked up from germline, CDR1 is SEHNR and CDR2 is FQNEAQ (reference sequence). V lost 7 bases, J lost 4 bases, and 8 bases stayed unmatched. The chain's CDR3 is CASTGTGGGTGELFF. The CDR3 region has the DNA TGTGCCAGCACCGGGACAGGCGGCGGCACCGGGGAGCTGTTTTTT.

V usage is TRBV15 and J usage is TRBJ2-5; a possible D gene is TRBD2 (7 bases). Germline V CDR1 and CDR2: LNHNV, YYDKDF (reference sequence). Trimming shortened V by 1 base and J by 3 bases, and 12 bases separated the two germline ends. The CDR3 runs to 15 residues. The CDR3 protein is CATSRAAGAEETQYF. The CDR3 DNA reads TGTGCCACCAGCAGAGCTGCGGGGGCCGAAGAGACCCAGTACTTC.

This chain connects TRBV19 to TRBJ1-1; D remains unclear. Trimming took off 7 bases at V and 4 bases at J, with 10 bases between the two ends. Germline CDR1 reads LNHDA; CDR2 reads SQIVND (reference sequence). The CDR3 runs to 12 residues. CDR3 sequence (DNA): TGTGCCAGTAAAGGATCTAGCACTGAAGCTTTCTTT. Residues: CASKGSSTEAFF.

This clonotype was observed at least ten times. As DNA, the CDR3 is TGTGCCGGGTCAATTCAGTCCGGTCAAGAGACCCAGTACTTC. Amino acid sequence: CAGSIQSGQETQYF. This chain uses TRBV7-2 with TRBJ2-5; D unresolved. Between the trimmed V and J ends, which lost 11 bases and 2 bases, there was a span of 18 bases. Germline assignment: CDR1 SGHTA and CDR2 FQGNSA. The CDR3 is 14 residues long.

This chain links TRBV19 with TRBJ1-6; D call uncertain. The V gene's germline CDR1 is LNHDA and CDR2 SQIVND (reference sequence). V was trimmed by 7 bases and J by 9 bases, leaving 13 bases between them. The CDR3 spans 13 residues. The CDR3 DNA reads as TGTGCCAGTAAAGGAACAGAGTTTTCACCCCTCCACTTT. It specifies CASKGTEFSPLHF.

This clonotype was seen more than once but under ten times. The chain has TRBV10-3 and TRBJ1-5; D unresolved. V was shortened by 0 bases and J by 5 bases, with 2 bases between the two germline ends. The germline V gene encodes CDR1 ENHRY and CDR2 SYGVKD. The CDR3 runs to 12 residues. Here the CDR3 DNA reads TGTGCCATCAGTGAGTCCTATCAGCCCCAGCATTTT. It is translated as CAISESYQPQHF.

This clonotype has a single count. Given a much more abundant clone one base away, this may be a read error. The chain links TRBV7-2 to TRBJ2-7; maybe TRBD2 (5 bases). V lost 5 bases and J 3 bases, leaving 8 bases between the germline ends. The germline gives CDR1 SGHTA, CDR2 FQGNSA. This CDR3 has 12 amino acids. CDR3 in amino acids: CASSDGDYEQYF. Here the CDR3 DNA reads TGTGCCAGCAGCGACGGGGACTACGAGCAGTACTTC. The full variable domain, rest sourced from reference TRBV7-2 and TRBJ2-7, is GAGVSQSPSNKVTEKGKDVELRCDPISGHTALYWYRQSLGQGLEFLIYFQGNSAPDKSGLPSDRFSAERTGGSVSTLTIQRTQQEDSAVYLCASSDGDYEQYFGPGTRLTVT.

This clonotype was observed a handful of times. The chain employs TRBV6-6 and TRBJ1-5, with D maybe TRBD1 (5 bases). Trimming left V 4 bases short and J 2 bases short, with 9 bases between. Germline assignment: CDR1 MNHNY and CDR2 SVGAGI (reference sequence). The CDR3 is 14 residues long. The DNA for the CDR3 is TGTGCCAGCAGTTGGGACGCCCGCAATCAGCCCCAGCATTTT. This gives the protein CASSWDARNQPQHF.

This rearrangement joins TRBV6-1 to TRBJ1-5, with 8 bases identical to TRBD1. Unmatched junction bases numbered 10, after V lost 6 bases and J lost 0 bases. The CDR3 extends over 17 amino acids. Germline V CDR1 and CDR2: MNHNS, SASEGT. The CDR3 DNA sequence: TGTGCCAGCAGCCATGCAGGGGGCCATACTAGCAATCAGCCCCAGCATTTT. Residues: CASSHAGGHTSNQPQHF.

The V gene is TRBV12-3 or TRBV12-4, the J gene TRBJ2-3, with TRBD2 matching over 14 bases. The CDR3 loop spans 16 amino acids. V shed 5 bases, J shed 3 bases, and the junction held 4 bases outside the gene matches. Here the CDR3 DNA reads TGTGCCAGCAGTGCTGGACTAGCGGGGGGAACAGATACGCAGTATTTT. Translating gives CASSAGLAGGTDTQYF.